This entry features one T cell receptor beta chain sequence. Its target is not known. This sample is drawn from a study of cytomegalovirus exposure and HLA in healthy donors. PCR employed 60 Vbeta and 13 Jbeta primers. This table comes from immunoSEQ multiplex PCR, and its TCRdb copy is limited to in-frame clones, with some not included. The data contain approximately 140,000 clones, 78% of them singletons. The germline V and J ends were trimmed by 3 bases and 5 bases, with 8 bases remaining between them. Germline V gives CDR1 WSHSY, CDR2 SAAADI. The CDR3 extends over 14 amino acids. Notes on the study in general: Exclusion as indistinguishable affected some V segments, including TRBV6-2 and TRBV6-3.

Sequencing was done on a sample of PBMCs. The receptor's source is a male donor in good health and CMV-seronegative. The rearrangement links TRBV10-2 to TRBJ1-6, with a possible D match to TRBD1 (6 bases). CDR3 sequence reads: CASSDRGNNSPLHF. CDR3 DNA: TGCGCCAGCAGTGACAGGGGTAATAATTCACCCCTCCACTTT.